Sequencing of this T cell receptor beta chain was carried out in a study of cytomegalovirus exposure and HLA in healthy donors. Whole-study context: Early on, a data release was issued that held 80 million or so unique TCRs from HLA-typed donors.

Primers included in the PCR were 60 Vbeta and 13 Jbeta primers. Per the study methods: A follow-up analysis tallied tens of millions of unique TCR beta chains, roughly 9.9 million shared. Clones were sequenced by immunoSEQ multiplex PCR, and TCRdb holds only the in-frame ones, with some missing. From that table come the V and J calls and clone size; the DNA was used to work out D and trimming. The table lists about 190,000 clones, about 85% of them singletons. For this clone: The antigen is not known.

There are 14 residues in the CDR3. V shed 6 bases and J shed 0 bases, with 10 bases lying between them. CDR1 and CDR2 from the germline V gene are SEHNR and FQNEAQ (reference sequence). Study-wide points: Judged likely to be a sequencing artifact was a cluster of highly shared sequence variants. A missense DCLRE1C variant was associated with V- and J-gene trimming of TCR beta chains in a later analysis, and an independent cohort replicated the association.

The origin of this receptor is a boy under 10 years old in good health and CMV-seronegative. The sample taken for sequencing was PBMCs. The genes are TRBV7-9 and TRBJ2-3, with a possible D match to TRBD1 (6 bases). CDR3 DNA: TGTGCCAGCAGGCCAGGGGCCAGCACAGATACGCAGTATTTT. Amino acid sequence: CASRPGASTDTQYF.